This T cell receptor beta chain emerged from a study of shared clonotypes between healthy human individuals. Study-wide findings and caveats: Larger richness was generally estimated for naive than memory subsets. Non-shared clonotypes displayed generation probabilities falling below those of clonotypes present in all four donors.

Turning to this clone: The antigen is undetermined.

This table comes from immunoSEQ multiplex PCR, and its TCRdb copy is limited to in-frame clones, with some not included. The repertoire holds 2 million to 3 million clones, with around 94% as singletons. V shed 8 bases, J shed 7 bases, and the junction held 8 bases outside the gene matches. The CDR3 is made up of 14 amino acids. Germline values: CDR1 GTSNPN, CDR2 SVGIG (reference sequence). The receptor's source is a young man in good health. The genes are TRBV30 and TRBJ2-5, with 15 bases fitting TRBD2. Sequenced material: naive CD4+ T cells sorted from blood. Subset noted: CD45RA+ positively selected. This CDR3 is CAGGTSGRYGTQYF. The CDR3, as DNA: TGTGCCGGCGGGACTAGCGGGAGGTACGGGACCCAGTACTTC. Drawing the rest from reference TRBV30 and TRBJ2-5, the complete variable domain is SQTIHQWPATLVQPVGSPLSLECTVEGTSNPNLYWYRQAAGRGLQLLFYSVGIGQISSEVPQNLSASRPQDRQFILSSKKLLLSDSGFYLCAGGTSGRYGTQYFGPGTRLLVL.